A single sample gave rise to the 32 T cell receptor beta chains below, sequenced in a study of T-cell reconstitution after alpha-beta-depleted transplantation in children. Unique molecular identifiers tagged the TCRbeta library. TCRdb fed the PCR reads into MiXCR, producing one record per CDR3 protein. There are about 230,000 distinct CDR3 sequences in the sample; around 8.9% occur only once, and about 5% lies in the top ten. Sequencing was performed on PBMCs from the stem cell graft donor, taken from the stem cell graft. These receptor sequences come from a human donor who donated a stem cell graft to a child with SCID.

At least ten counts were recorded for this clonotype. V and J are TRBV12-3 or TRBV12-4 and TRBJ1-2; the D gene is possibly TRBD1 (5 bases). The CDR3 extends over 15 amino acids. The V and J ends lost 3 bases and 4 bases respectively, with 15 bases between them. The CDR3 sequence is CASSFPGAGTYGYTF. CDR3 in DNA: TGTGCCAGCAGTTTTCCGGGAGCAGGGACCTATGGCTACACCTTC.

The chain recombines TRBV12-2 with TRBJ1-1; the table names TRBD1, a call not compared with the DNA. TRBV12-2 is deemed a pseudogene. CDR3 length: 15 amino acids. The DNA of the CDR3 is TGTGCAAGTCGCTTTCCAGGACAGCAGAACACTGAAGCTTTCTTT. As protein: CASRFPGQQNTEAFF.

This clonotype was seen ten or more times. The rearrangement uses TRBV5-1 and TRBJ2-1; TRBD2 aligns across 9 bases. V shed 1 base and J 4 bases; nucleotides not matched to a gene: 3. Germline CDR1 is SGHRS and CDR2 is YFSETQ. The CDR3 length is 15 residues. CDR3 sequence: CASSLLAGWYNEQFF. CDR3 bases: TGCGCCAGCAGCTTGCTAGCGGGGTGGTACAATGAGCAGTTCTTC.

This clonotype was picked up many times. The V call is TRBV7-3, the J call TRBJ2-2; D gene uncertain. V lost 5 bases, J lost 4 bases, and 8 bases lay in between. The germline CDR1 and CDR2 sequences are SGHTA and FQGTGA. The length of the CDR3 is 13 residues. Here the CDR3 reads CASSPASTGELFF. The CDR3 DNA is TGTGCCAGCAGCCCCGCTAGCACCGGGGAGCTGTTTTTT.

About this clonotype: This clone may be a read error of a much larger clone one base away. The CDR3 spells CASRIAPSRQGSSYEQYF. CDR3 nucleotides: TGTGCCAGTCGTATAGCGCCTTCCCGACAGGGGAGCTCCTACGAGCAGTACTTC. The chain uses TRBV19 and TRBJ2-7, with 8 bases matching TRBD1. This CDR3 comprises 18 residues. Germline values: CDR1 LNHDA, CDR2 SQIVND (reference sequence).

This clonotype was counted many times. The gene calls are TRBV12-3 or TRBV12-4 and TRBJ1-3; D unclear. Trimming took off 2 bases at V and 1 base at J, with 3 bases between the two ends. CDR3 size: 13 residues. The CDR3: CASSLWSGNTIYF. CDR3 sequence (DNA): TGTGCCAGCAGTTTATGGTCTGGAAACACCATATATTTT.

The rearrangement joins TRBV7-9 to TRBJ2-7, with TRBD1 as a possible D gene (6 bases). Trimming took off 1 base at V and 0 bases at J, with 13 bases between the two ends. Germline CDR1 SEHNR, CDR2 FQNEAQ (reference sequence). The CDR3 length is 16 residues. The CDR3 DNA follows: TGTGCCAGCAGCTTAGACCCAGGGGCGAGCTCCTACGAGCAGTACTTC. It translates to CASSLDPGASSYEQYF.

V usage is TRBV20-1 and J usage is TRBJ2-5; 14 nucleotides match TRBD2. The CDR3 has 15 residues. V shed 5 bases, J shed 0 bases, and the junction held 2 bases outside the gene matches. Germline lookup yields CDR1 DFQATT and CDR2 SNEGSKA (reference sequence). The CDR3 DNA is TGCAGTGCTGGGACTAGCGGGGGTTACCAAGAGACCCAGTACTTC. This sequence encodes CSAGTSGGYQETQYF.

In this sample, this clonotype turned up many times. This rearrangement joins TRBV12-3 or TRBV12-4 to TRBJ1-2; maybe TRBD1 (5 bases). The CDR3 consists of 13 residues. Trimming cost V 7 bases and J 6 bases, with 15 bases left between them. The CDR3 sequence: CASTMGGGHGYTF. In nucleotides, the CDR3 is TGTGCCAGCACCATGGGGGGTGGTCATGGCTACACCTTC.

This clonotype was recorded at least ten times. The chain is built from TRBV7-2 and TRBJ1-5, with D tentatively TRBD1 (6 bases). V gave up 3 bases and J gave up 10 bases, with 13 bases separating them. Germline V gene lookup returns CDR1 SGHTA and CDR2 FQGNSA. This CDR3 is built from 13 residues. In DNA, the CDR3 is TGTGCCAGCAGCTTTTCCCAGGGGCATCCCCAGCATTTT. The encoded protein is CASSFSQGHPQHF.

The chain employs TRBV29-1 and TRBJ2-3, with 13 bases identical to TRBD2. This CDR3 comprises 15 residues. Germline-derived CDR1 and CDR2 are SQVTM and ANQGSEA. Trimming took 7 bases from V and 4 from J; bases not matched to a gene: 8. CDR3 in DNA: TGCAGCGCGAAGGGGACTAGCGGGGACCCAGATACGCAGTATTTT. It is translated as CSAKGTSGDPDTQYF.

The chain has TRBV5-1 and TRBJ2-5, with 8 bases aligning to TRBD2. Germline lookup yields CDR1 SGHRS and CDR2 YFSETQ. V gave up 0 bases and J gave up 7 bases; unmatched junction bases: 14. There are 17 residues in the CDR3. The CDR3 reads CASSLGPGLDPPGTQYF. In nucleotides, the CDR3 is TGCGCCAGCAGCTTGGGTCCGGGACTAGATCCCCCGGGGACCCAGTACTTC.

The sample holds many counts of this clonotype. The rearrangement joins TRBV6-5 to TRBJ2-7; 8 nucleotides align to TRBD1. This CDR3 has 14 residues. J lost 6 bases, V lost 6 bases, and 10 bases had no gene match. Germline CDR1 is MNHEY and CDR2 is SVGAGI. CDR3 sequence reads: CASRTTGGFVEQYF. The CDR3 DNA reads TGTGCCAGCAGAACTACAGGGGGGTTTGTCGAGCAGTACTTC.

Many counts were recorded for this clonotype. This chain connects TRBV10-3 to TRBJ1-2; TRBD1 matches at 8 bases. V shed 10 bases, J shed 3 bases, and the junction held 13 bases outside the gene matches. The germline V gene encodes CDR1 ENHRY and CDR2 SYGVKD. There are 15 residues in the CDR3. The CDR3, as DNA: TGTGCCACCTACGATCAGGGGGCGACACACTATGGCTACACCTTC. The encoded protein is CATYDQGATHYGYTF.

Details on this clonotype: A much larger clone lies a single base off, so this may be a read error. V gene TRBV2 combines with J gene TRBJ2-1, with 13 bases matching TRBD2. Germline CDR1 SNHLY, CDR2 FYNNEI. This CDR3 region has 18 residues. The CDR3 nucleotides are TGTGCCTGCAGTGCCGGGACTAGCGGGGCCCTTCACCTTAATGAGCAGTTCTTC. The encoded protein is CACSAGTSGALHLNEQFF.

This clonotype was counted many times. The J gene is TRBJ1-1, the V gene TRBV7-2; D may be TRBD1 (5 bases). V was clipped by 2 bases and J by 5 bases, with 18 bases between them. Looked up from germline, CDR1 is SGHTA and CDR2 is FQGNSA. The CDR3 runs to 16 residues. In DNA, the CDR3 is TGTGCCAGCAGCTTACAGCCCGGTGGGGGGAGGACTGAAGCTTTCTTT. Protein product: CASSLQPGGGRTEAFF.

This clonotype was detected many times. This chain joins TRBV6-5 and TRBJ2-7; the D gene is possibly TRBD2 (5 bases). Trimming took 6 bases from V and 2 from J, leaving 11 bases between them. Germline V lookup: CDR1 MNHEY, CDR2 SVGAGI. The CDR3 extends over 13 amino acids. The CDR3 sequence: CASSRGRPYEQYF. DNA for the CDR3: TGTGCCAGCAGCCGGGGAAGGCCCTACGAGCAGTACTTC.

The table lists this clonotype with many counts. This chain uses TRBV10-3 with TRBJ1-1; no clear D gene. The CDR3 spans 12 residues. The germline V gene encodes CDR1 ENHRY and CDR2 SYGVKD. Trimming cost V 11 bases and J 3 bases, with 13 bases left between them. The CDR3 reads CAVSGGDTEAFF. The CDR3 coding sequence is TGTGCCGTCTCCGGTGGGGACACTGAAGCTTTCTTT.

This clonotype was seen at least ten times. This sequence joins TRBV11-1 and TRBJ2-3, with 8 bases lining up with TRBD1. Unmatched junction bases numbered 9, after V lost 5 bases and J lost 2 bases. The CDR3 has 16 residues. Looked up from germline, CDR1 is SGHAT and CDR2 is FQDESV (reference sequence). In nucleotides, the CDR3 is TGTGCCAGCAGCCTACAGGGGGGCCCACACACAGATACGCAGTATTTT. Protein sequence: CASSLQGGPHTDTQYF.

Many counts were recorded for this clonotype. The J gene is TRBJ2-1, the V gene TRBV30, with D possibly being TRBD1 (6 bases). Per germline, CDR1 GTSNPN and CDR2 SVGIG (reference sequence). V lost 2 bases, J lost 4 bases, and 6 bases lay in between. The CDR3 is made up of 12 amino acids. CDR3 in amino acids: CAWSRGYNEQFF. In DNA form, the CDR3 reads TGTGCCTGGAGTAGGGGGTACAATGAGCAGTTCTTC. The full variable domain, with the rest looked up from reference TRBV30 and TRBJ2-1, is SQTIHQWPATLVQPVGSPLSLECTVEGTSNPNLYWYRQAAGRGLQLLFYSVGIGQISSEVPQNLSASRPQDRQFILSSKKLLLSDSGFYLCAWSRGYNEQFFGPGTRLTVL.

In its sample, this clonotype was seen many times. The chain links TRBV5-1 to TRBJ1-1; D gene unclear. Germline CDR1 is SGHRS and CDR2 is YFSETQ. Trimming stripped 4 bases from V and 3 bases from J, with 13 bases between. The CDR3 has 14 amino acids. The CDR3 is CASSLGPLYTEAFF. CDR3 in DNA: TGCGCCAGCAGCCTGGGCCCCCTCTACACTGAAGCTTTCTTT.

This clonotype was seen ten or more times. The chain carries TRBV5-6 and TRBJ2-6; no reliable D call. The CDR3 consists of 13 residues. CDR1 SGHDT and CDR2 YYEEEE come from the germline V gene. V was pared by 5 bases and J by 3 bases, with 6 bases between. The DNA for the CDR3 is TGTGCCAGCAGAGGATATGGGGCCAACGTCCTGACTTTC. It codes for CASRGYGANVLTF.

This clonotype was observed many times. Germline is not matched at one junction end, which may reflect a read error. The rearrangement links TRBV7-9 to TRBJ2-3, with 11 bases lining up with TRBD2. CDR1 is SEHNR, CDR2 FQNEAQ, per germline (reference sequence). The CDR3 sequence is 15 residues long. DNA for the CDR3: TGTGCCAGCAGCGTAGCGGGGGGGATGGCAGATACGCAGTATTTT. This codes for CASSVAGGMADTQYF.

This clonotype was seen repeatedly, ten times or more. The chain joins TRBV6-1 to TRBJ1-1; perhaps TRBD1 as D (6 bases). The CDR3 totals 14 residues. The V end lost 2 bases, the J end lost 5 bases, and 12 bases lay between the germline ends. The germline gives CDR1 MNHNS, CDR2 SASEGT. This CDR3 reads CASSEMQGRTEAFF. The CDR3, as DNA: TGTGCCAGCAGTGAAATGCAGGGGCGGACTGAAGCTTTCTTT.

This clonotype came up a few times. The chain uses TRBV18 and TRBJ2-3, with D perhaps matching TRBD2 (5 bases). The germline V gene encodes CDR1 KGHSH and CDR2 LQKENI. Trimming took off 0 bases at V and 1 base at J, with 14 bases between the two ends. The CDR3 consists of 17 residues. CDR3 protein: CASSPPFGKGGTDTQYF. DNA of the CDR3: TGTGCCAGCTCACCACCGTTCGGCAAGGGAGGCACAGATACGCAGTATTTT.

This clonotype occurred many times. The gene calls are TRBV28 and TRBJ2-1, with 11 bases matching TRBD2. V shed 6 bases and J 5 bases; nucleotides not matched to a gene: 12. Looked up from germline, CDR1 is MDHEN and CDR2 is SYDVKM. CDR3 length equals 17 residues. The DNA for the CDR3 is TGTGCCAGCAGCAACGGACTACGTAGCGGGGGGGACAATGAGCAGTTCTTC. Protein sequence: CASSNGLRSGGDNEQFF. Full variable domain (missing parts from reference TRBV28 and TRBJ2-1): DVKVTQSSRYLVKRTGEKVFLECVQDMDHENMFWYRQDPGLGLRLIYFSYDVKMKEKGDIPEGYSVSREKKERFSLILESASTNQTSMYLCASSNGLRSGGDNEQFFGPGTRLTVL.

This clonotype has just a few counts. This may arise from a read error, as a much more abundant clone is one base away. The chain couples TRBV5-1 to TRBJ2-7; 8 bases line up with TRBD1. The CDR3 is 14 amino acids. CDR1 SGHRS and CDR2 YFSETQ come from the germline V gene. J gave up 4 bases and V 4 bases, and 7 bases lay outside the gene matches. CDR3 in DNA: TGCGCCAGCAGCGTCTCAGGGGGCGCGTACGAGCAGTACTTC. This sequence encodes CASSVSGGAYEQYF.

There are many counts of this clonotype. This sequence joins TRBV7-2 and TRBJ2-5; 11 nucleotides line up with TRBD2. The V segment lost 2 bases and the J segment 1 base; nucleotides outside the gene matches: 3. The CDR3 totals 16 residues. Germline CDR1 reads SGHTA; CDR2 reads FQGNSA. The CDR3 is CASSLNLAGGQETQYF. CDR3 in DNA: TGTGCCAGCAGCTTAAATCTAGCGGGGGGCCAAGAGACCCAGTACTTC.

V usage is TRBV5-1 and J usage is TRBJ2-5; D is undetermined. V lost 1 base and J lost 2, with 12 bases in between. The CDR3 totals 15 residues. From germline, CDR1 is SGHRS and CDR2 YFSETQ. In DNA, the CDR3 is TGCGCCAGCAGCTTGATGGTTGGGCCACAAGAGACCCAGTACTTC. Encoded protein: CASSLMVGPQETQYF.

This clonotype was detected many times. The J gene is TRBJ2-1, the V gene TRBV7-2, with D uncertain. This CDR3 contains 12 residues. The germline V gene has CDR1 SGHTA and CDR2 FQGNSA. V gave up 2 bases and J gave up 8 bases, with 7 bases separating them. The CDR3 protein is CASSLNRYEQFF. The CDR3 nucleotides read TGTGCCAGCAGCTTAAATAGGTATGAGCAGTTCTTC.

This chain links TRBV5-1 with TRBJ1-1; D possibly corresponds to TRBD1 (5 bases). The CDR3 has 15 amino acids. Trimming removed 10 bases at V and 0 bases at J, with 19 bases between. Germline CDR1 SGHRS, CDR2 YFSETQ. CDR3 in amino acids: CAGTSTGGMNTEAFF. The CDR3 DNA reads TGCGCCGGCACTTCAACGGGGGGAATGAACACTGAAGCTTTCTTT.

This clonotype was observed at least ten times. As DNA, the CDR3 is TGTGCCAGCAGCCAAGAGCGGTGGAACACTGAAGCTTTCTTT. Residues: CASSQERWNTEAFF. The chain is built from TRBV3-1 and TRBJ1-1; D remains unclear. This CDR3 is built from 14 residues. V lost 0 bases, J lost 1 base, and 6 bases lay in between. Germline CDR1 reads LGHDT; CDR2 reads YNNKEL (reference sequence).